The sequence of this T cell receptor (beta chain) was determined in a study of OX40 agonist ivuxolimab in advanced cancers. About the study: Patients were dosed with the agonistic anti-OX40 (CD134) antibody ivuxolimab. Study-level points and caveats: Certain nonresponders additionally had low normalized T-cell clonal expansion.

A note on this clone: Its specificity is not known.

TCRdb's table, derived via immunoSEQ multiplex PCR, lists solely in-frame clones and lacks some. Among roughly 51,000 clones listed, approximately 90% were seen once. The CDR3 contains 16 residues. The germline V gene encodes CDR1 SGHDT and CDR2 YYEEEE. J gave up 0 bases and V 0 bases, and 3 bases lay outside the gene matches. The investigators sampled blood at baseline, at cycle 4 day 1, and at cycle 7 day 1. The source of this sequence is an adult with an advanced solid tumor such as melanoma, head and neck, liver or kidney cancer. The sequenced sample was CD4+ or CD8+ T cells sorted from blood, obtained in a trial of the OX40 agonist ivuxolimab. V and J are TRBV5-6 and TRBJ2-3; 8 bases map to TRBD2. CDR3 residues: CASSLGSGGSTDTQYF. The CDR3 nucleotides read TGTGCCAGCAGCTTGGGCAGCGGGGGAAGCACAGATACGCAGTATTTT.